The 21 T cell receptor beta chains given below trace back to one sample, sequenced in a study of immune evolution from preneoplasia to lung adenocarcinoma. Clones were sequenced by immunoSEQ multiplex PCR, and TCRdb holds only the in-frame ones, with some missing. The sample lists thousands of clones; approximately 75% were seen once. Material: FFPE adjacent normal lung tissue. Every receptor here comes from a person between 60 and 80 years old with lung adenocarcinoma.

The V gene is TRBV30, the J gene TRBJ1-6; maybe TRBD1 (5 bases). This CDR3 has 14 residues. V dropped 7 bases and J dropped 1 base, with 11 bases sitting between them. From germline, CDR1 is GTSNPN and CDR2 SVGIG (reference sequence). In DNA, the CDR3 is TGTGCCTCAGAAGGGGATTCCTATAATTCACCCCTCCACTTT. This encodes CASEGDSYNSPLHF.

The chain couples TRBV6-5 to TRBJ2-4; TRBD1 matches at 10 bases. The CDR3 is 15 residues long. Germline V CDR1 and CDR2: MNHEY, SVGAGI. V shed 5 bases, J shed 2 bases, and the junction held 3 bases outside the gene matches. CDR3 loop: CASSPTGGTKNIQYF. In DNA, the CDR3 is TGTGCCAGCAGTCCGACAGGGGGCACCAAAAACATTCAGTACTTC.

The chain links TRBV27 to TRBJ2-1; possibly TRBD2 for D (5 bases). Deletions cut 6 bases from V and 4 bases from J, with 10 bases between. CDR3 length: 13 amino acids. Germline V lookup: CDR1 MNHEY, CDR2 SMNVEV (reference sequence). CDR3 loop: CASSIAGYNEQFF. CDR3 sequence (DNA): TGTGCCAGCAGCATCGCGGGTTACAATGAGCAGTTCTTC.

The V call is TRBV7-9, the J call TRBJ2-5; 10 bases map to TRBD1. V lost 5 bases, J lost 4 bases, and 4 bases stayed unmatched. Germline CDR1 is SEHNR and CDR2 is FQNEAQ (reference sequence). The CDR3 runs to 14 residues. The CDR3 sequence is CASSPGTGVETQYF. The CDR3, as DNA: TGTGCCAGCAGCCCCGGGACAGGGGTAGAGACCCAGTACTTC.

The CDR3 DNA sequence: TGCGCCAGCAGCTTGGCTAGGGTGGATGGCTACACCTTC. Protein sequence: CASSLARVDGYTF. The rearrangement links TRBV5-1 to TRBJ1-2, with unresolved D. The CDR3 is made up of 13 amino acids. V was trimmed by 0 bases and J by 6 bases, leaving 9 bases between them. Per germline, CDR1 SGHRS and CDR2 YFSETQ.

V gene TRBV6-5 combines with J gene TRBJ1-2, with D uncertain. Germline assignment: CDR1 MNHEY and CDR2 SVGAGI. V shed 2 bases and J shed 0 bases, with 7 bases lying between them. The CDR3 sequence is 14 residues long. The DNA for the CDR3 is TGTGCCAGCAGTTACCGGGTCCCTAACTATGGCTACACCTTC. Translation gives CASSYRVPNYGYTF.

In DNA form, the CDR3 reads TGTGCCAGCAGCTCCCGAGCGGGAGGGGGGGTAAAGGAGCAGTTCTTC. It yields the protein CASSSRAGGGVKEQFF. The chain has TRBV7-9 and TRBJ2-1; 10 bases agree with TRBD2. The junction had 13 bases not matched to a gene; V was cut back by 4 bases and J by 10 bases. Germline CDR1 reads SEHNR; CDR2 reads FQNEAQ (reference sequence). This CDR3 has 16 residues.

This clone was counted between two and nine times. At one boundary the junction diverges from the germline segment, which might be a read error. The V call is TRBV19, the J call TRBJ1-2; 8 bases align to TRBD1. CDR1 is LNHDA and CDR2 is SQIVND in the germline V gene (reference sequence). The CDR3 is 12 residues long. The CDR3: CASSLDRGGYTF. CDR3 DNA: TGTGCCAGTAGTTTAGACAGGGGTGGCTACACCTTC.

The chain links TRBV6-5 to TRBJ1-1; maybe TRBD1 (5 bases). The CDR3 consists of 13 residues. Germline V gives CDR1 MNHEY, CDR2 SVGAGI. The V end lost 6 bases, the J end lost 2 bases, and 10 bases lay between the germline ends. The CDR3 DNA reads as TGTGCCAGCAGCAGGGACGTAAACACTGAAGCTTTCTTT. This gives the protein CASSRDVNTEAFF.

The chain combines TRBV5-4 with TRBJ2-3; TRBD2 aligns across 8 bases. The CDR3 runs 17 residues. The germline V gene has CDR1 SGHNT and CDR2 YYREEE (reference sequence). V shed 4 bases and J 4 bases; nucleotides not matched to a gene: 14. The CDR3 here is CASSPSLAGGVADTQYF. The CDR3 coding sequence is TGTGCCAGCAGCCCCAGTCTAGCGGGTGGAGTTGCAGATACGCAGTATTTT.

The chain uses TRBV5-4 and TRBJ1-4, with TRBD1 identical over 8 bases. This CDR3 contains 14 residues. The trim removed 3 bases at V and 6 bases at J, leaving 4 bases unmatched. Germline V lookup: CDR1 SGHNT, CDR2 YYREEE (reference sequence). CDR3 coding DNA: TGTGCCAGCAGCTCACAGGGGGGGGATGAAAAACTGTTTTTT. Translated: CASSSQGGDEKLFF.

The gene calls are TRBV5-6 and TRBJ1-6; 8 bases match TRBD1. Germline CDR1 SGHDT, CDR2 YYEEEE. The ends lost 1 base at V and 10 bases at J; junction bases unmatched: 4. The CDR3 extends over 14 amino acids. The CDR3 DNA sequence: TGTGCCAGCAGCTTGCCGACAGGGGTCTCACCCCTCCACTTT. Residues: CASSLPTGVSPLHF.

This clone is judged medium-sized. Other DNA sequences in this sample translate to the same CDR3. V usage is TRBV30 and J usage is TRBJ1-4, with D possibly being TRBD1 (6 bases). V dropped 0 bases and J dropped 0 bases, with 11 bases sitting between them. The CDR3 has 16 amino acids. The germline CDR1 and CDR2 sequences are GTSNPN and SVGIG (reference sequence). CDR3 protein: CAWSVQGTATNEKLFF. CDR3 nucleotides: TGTGCCTGGAGTGTCCAGGGGACTGCAACTAATGAAAAACTGTTTTTT.

In regard to this clone: Other nucleotide sequences in the sample specify the same CDR3. The chain combines TRBV18 with TRBJ2-7; no reliable D call. Per the germline V gene, CDR1 is KGHSH and CDR2 is LQKENI. The V gene lost 3 bases and the J gene lost 4 bases, with 4 bases spanning the gap. The CDR3 is 11 residues long. CDR3 DNA: TGTGCCAGCTCACCCGGGTACGAGCAGTACTTC. This sequence encodes CASSPGYEQYF.

The chain has TRBV18 and TRBJ2-3, with D hard to call. CDR1 and CDR2 (germline): KGHSH, LQKENI. V lost 4 bases and J 4 bases, leaving 3 bases between the germline ends. This CDR3 is built from 11 residues. The CDR3, as DNA: TGTGCCAGCTCACGTGCAGATACGCAGTATTTT. Protein product: CASSRADTQYF.

This sequence joins TRBV7-6 and TRBJ2-4, with D possibly TRBD1 on 7 matching bases. Trimming shortened V by 5 bases and J by 0 bases, and 17 bases separated the two germline ends. CDR1 SGHVS and CDR2 FNYEAQ come from the germline V gene. CDR3 size: 17 residues. CDR3 region: CASSPFQGGLAKNIQYF. CDR3 nucleotide sequence: TGTGCCAGCAGCCCATTTCAGGGGGGCTTAGCCAAAAACATTCAGTACTTC.

The chain links TRBV18 to TRBJ2-1; 8 bases are a match to TRBD2. Germline V lookup: CDR1 KGHSH, CDR2 LQKENI. The CDR3 has 18 residues. The V segment lost 1 base and the J segment 0 bases; nucleotides outside the gene matches: 8. The CDR3 reads CASSPLVSGSGSYNEQFF. The CDR3 DNA sequence: TGTGCCAGCTCACCACTCGTCAGCGGGAGTGGCTCCTACAATGAGCAGTTCTTC.

This clone was observed once. The V gene is TRBV4-1, the J gene TRBJ1-5, with TRBD1 matching over 9 bases. Germline-derived CDR1 and CDR2 are MGHRA and YSYEKL. The CDR3 runs 15 residues. V lost 4 bases to trimming and J lost 3 bases; unmatched junction nucleotides: 4. The CDR3, as DNA: TGCGCCAGCAGCCCACGGACAGGGGTCAATCAGCCCCAGCATTTT. This sequence encodes CASSPRTGVNQPQHF.

The rearrangement uses TRBV7-8 and TRBJ1-5; the match to TRBD1 covers 7 bases. The CDR3 sequence is 15 residues long. V shed 5 bases, J shed 4 bases, and the junction held 8 bases outside the gene matches. Germline V gives CDR1 SGHVS, CDR2 FQNEAQ. The CDR3 here is CASSPGTVGNQPQHF. The CDR3 bases are TGTGCCAGCAGCCCCGGGACAGTGGGGAATCAGCCCCAGCATTTT.

This chain links TRBV5-1 with TRBJ2-3; weak D call: TRBD2 (6 bases). CDR3 length: 15 residues. CDR1 is SGHRS and CDR2 is YFSETQ in the germline V gene. Trimming took 5 bases from V and 3 from J, leaving 16 bases between them. As DNA, the CDR3 is TGCGCCAGCAGTGAAGCGGGCCATTCTACAGATACGCAGTATTTT. Translated: CASSEAGHSTDTQYF.

This chain joins TRBV6-5 and TRBJ1-2, with a tentative D call TRBD1 (5 bases). The CDR3 is 12 amino acids. Trimming removed 5 bases at V and 7 bases at J, with 11 bases between. Germline V CDR1 and CDR2: MNHEY, SVGAGI. The CDR3 protein is CASSVYGGGYTF. The CDR3 nucleotides are TGTGCCAGCAGTGTTTACGGGGGTGGCTACACCTTC.